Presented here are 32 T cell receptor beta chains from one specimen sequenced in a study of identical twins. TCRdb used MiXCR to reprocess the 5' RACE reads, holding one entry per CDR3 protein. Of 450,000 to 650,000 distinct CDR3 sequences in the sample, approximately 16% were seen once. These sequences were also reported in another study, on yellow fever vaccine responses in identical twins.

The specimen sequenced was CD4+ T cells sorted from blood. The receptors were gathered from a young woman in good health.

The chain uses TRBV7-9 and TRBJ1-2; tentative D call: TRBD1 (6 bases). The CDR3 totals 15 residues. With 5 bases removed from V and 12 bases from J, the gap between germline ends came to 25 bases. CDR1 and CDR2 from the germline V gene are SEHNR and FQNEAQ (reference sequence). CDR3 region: CASSVHSTGLAWDTF. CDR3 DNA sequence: TGTGCCAGCAGCGTGCACTCGACAGGTCTGGCCTGGGACACCTTC.

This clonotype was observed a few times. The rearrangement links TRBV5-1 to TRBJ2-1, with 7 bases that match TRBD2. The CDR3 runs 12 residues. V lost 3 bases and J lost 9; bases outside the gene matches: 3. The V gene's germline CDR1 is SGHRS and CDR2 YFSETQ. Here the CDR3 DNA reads TGCGCCAGCAGCTCGGGGGGAACTGAGCAGTTCTTC. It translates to CASSSGGTEQFF.

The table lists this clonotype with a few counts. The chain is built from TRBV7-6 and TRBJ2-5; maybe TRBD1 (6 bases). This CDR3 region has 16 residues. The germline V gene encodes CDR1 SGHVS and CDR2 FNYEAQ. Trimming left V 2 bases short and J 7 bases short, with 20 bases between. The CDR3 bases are TGTGCCAGCAGCTTAACCCCTGGACAGCCTTTGGGGACCCAGTACTTC. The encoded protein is CASSLTPGQPLGTQYF.

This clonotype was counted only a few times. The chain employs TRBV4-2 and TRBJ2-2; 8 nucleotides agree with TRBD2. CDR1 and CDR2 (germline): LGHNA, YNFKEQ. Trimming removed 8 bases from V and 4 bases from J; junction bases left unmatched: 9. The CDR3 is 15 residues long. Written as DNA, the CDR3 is TGTGCCAGCTCCTCCGGGAGGGCCGGCACCGGGGAGCTGTTTTTT. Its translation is CASSSGRAGTGELFF.

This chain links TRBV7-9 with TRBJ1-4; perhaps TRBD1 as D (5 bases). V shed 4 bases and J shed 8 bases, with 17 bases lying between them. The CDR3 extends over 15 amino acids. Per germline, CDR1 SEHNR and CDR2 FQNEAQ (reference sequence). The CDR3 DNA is TGTGCCAGCAGCTCCCGGGGCCCGTGGAAAGAAAAACTGTTTTTT. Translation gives CASSSRGPWKEKLFF.

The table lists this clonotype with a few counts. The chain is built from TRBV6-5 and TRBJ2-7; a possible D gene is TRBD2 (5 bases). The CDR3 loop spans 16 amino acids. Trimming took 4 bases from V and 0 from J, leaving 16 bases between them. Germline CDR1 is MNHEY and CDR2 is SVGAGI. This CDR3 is CASSSHGLSSSYEQYF. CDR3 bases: TGTGCCAGCAGTTCCCATGGACTCTCATCCTCCTACGAGCAGTACTTC.

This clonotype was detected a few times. The CDR3 reads CASSTGQINSPLHF. The DNA of the CDR3 is TGCGCCAGCAGCACGGGACAGATAAATTCACCCCTCCACTTT. V is TRBV5-1 and J is TRBJ1-6; 7 bases are shared with TRBD1. This CDR3 spans 14 amino acids. The germline gives CDR1 SGHRS, CDR2 YFSETQ. The junction had 5 bases not matched to a gene; V was cut back by 4 bases and J by 7 bases.

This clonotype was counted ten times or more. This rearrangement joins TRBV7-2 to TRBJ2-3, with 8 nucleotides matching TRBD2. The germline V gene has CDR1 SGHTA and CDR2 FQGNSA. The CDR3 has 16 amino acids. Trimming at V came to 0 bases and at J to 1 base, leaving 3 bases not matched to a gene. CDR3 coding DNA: TGTGCCAGCAGCTTAGCGCGTAGCGGGGGCACAGATACGCAGTATTTT. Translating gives CASSLARSGGTDTQYF.

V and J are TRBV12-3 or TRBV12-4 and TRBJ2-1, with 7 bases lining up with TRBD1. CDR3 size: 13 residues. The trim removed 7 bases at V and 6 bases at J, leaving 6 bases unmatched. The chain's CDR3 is CASIEQGRNEQFF. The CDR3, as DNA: TGTGCCAGCATCGAACAGGGGCGCAATGAGCAGTTCTTC.

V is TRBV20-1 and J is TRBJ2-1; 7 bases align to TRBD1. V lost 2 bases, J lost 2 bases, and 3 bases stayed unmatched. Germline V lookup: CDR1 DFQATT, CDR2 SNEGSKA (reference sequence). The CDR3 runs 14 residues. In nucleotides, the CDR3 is TGCAGTGCTAGATCCGGGACAGCCTACAATGAGCAGTTCTTC. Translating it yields CSARSGTAYNEQFF.

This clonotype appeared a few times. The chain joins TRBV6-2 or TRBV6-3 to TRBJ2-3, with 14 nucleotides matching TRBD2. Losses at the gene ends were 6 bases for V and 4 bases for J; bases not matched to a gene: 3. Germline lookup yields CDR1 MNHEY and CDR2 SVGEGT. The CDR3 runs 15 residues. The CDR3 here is CASRRLAGGADTQYF. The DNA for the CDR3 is TGTGCCAGCAGACGACTAGCGGGAGGGGCAGATACGCAGTATTTT.

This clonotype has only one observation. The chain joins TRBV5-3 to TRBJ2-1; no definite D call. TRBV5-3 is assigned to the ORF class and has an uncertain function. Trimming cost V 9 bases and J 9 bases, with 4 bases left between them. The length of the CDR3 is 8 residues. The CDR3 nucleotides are TGTGCCACGGCTGAGCAGTTCTTC. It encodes CATAEQFF.

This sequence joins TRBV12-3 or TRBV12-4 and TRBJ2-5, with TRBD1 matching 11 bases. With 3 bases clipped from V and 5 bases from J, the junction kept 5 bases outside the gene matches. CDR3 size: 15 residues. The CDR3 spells CASSLDRGLWETQYF. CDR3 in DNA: TGTGCCAGCAGTTTGGACAGGGGGCTATGGGAGACCCAGTACTTC.

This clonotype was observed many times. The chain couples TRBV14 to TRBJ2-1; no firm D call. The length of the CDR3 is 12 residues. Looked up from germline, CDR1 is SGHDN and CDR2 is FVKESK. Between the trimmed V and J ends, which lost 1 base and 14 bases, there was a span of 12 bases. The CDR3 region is CASSQVSPEKFF. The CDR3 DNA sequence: TGTGCCAGCAGCCAAGTTTCCCCGGAGAAGTTCTTC.

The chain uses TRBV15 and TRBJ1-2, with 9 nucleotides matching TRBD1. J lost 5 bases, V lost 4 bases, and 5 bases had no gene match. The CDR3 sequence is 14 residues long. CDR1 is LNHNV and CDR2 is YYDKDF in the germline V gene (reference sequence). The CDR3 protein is CATSKGQGSYGYTF. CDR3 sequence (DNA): TGTGCCACCAGCAAGGGACAGGGTAGTTATGGCTACACCTTC.

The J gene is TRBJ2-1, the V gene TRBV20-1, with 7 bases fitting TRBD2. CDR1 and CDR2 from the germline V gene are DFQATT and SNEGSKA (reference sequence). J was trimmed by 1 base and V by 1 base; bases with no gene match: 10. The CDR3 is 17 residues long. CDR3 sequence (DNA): TGCAGTGCTAGAGTTGCAGCTAGCGGACCATCCTACAATGAGCAGTTCTTC. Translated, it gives CSARVAASGPSYNEQFF.

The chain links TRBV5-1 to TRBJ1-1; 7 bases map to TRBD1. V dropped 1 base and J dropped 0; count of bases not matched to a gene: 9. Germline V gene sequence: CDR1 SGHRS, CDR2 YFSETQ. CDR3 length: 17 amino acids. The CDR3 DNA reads TGCGCCAGCAGCTTGACATTCAGGGACAGAGTGAACACTGAAGCTTTCTTT. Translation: CASSLTFRDRVNTEAFF. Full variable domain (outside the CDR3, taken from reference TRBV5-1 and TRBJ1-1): KAGVTQTPRYLIKTRGQQVTLSCSPISGHRSVSWYQQTPGQGLQFLFEYFSETQRNKGNFPGRFSGRQFSNSRSEMNVSTLELGDSALYLCASSLTFRDRVNTEAFFGQGTRLTVV.

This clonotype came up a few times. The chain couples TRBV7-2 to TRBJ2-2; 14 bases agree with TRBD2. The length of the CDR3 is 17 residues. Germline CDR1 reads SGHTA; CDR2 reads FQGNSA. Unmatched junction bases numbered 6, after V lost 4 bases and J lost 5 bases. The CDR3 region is CASSSIRTSGRTGELFF. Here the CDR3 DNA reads TGTGCCAGCAGCTCAATTCGGACTAGCGGGAGGACCGGGGAGCTGTTTTTT.

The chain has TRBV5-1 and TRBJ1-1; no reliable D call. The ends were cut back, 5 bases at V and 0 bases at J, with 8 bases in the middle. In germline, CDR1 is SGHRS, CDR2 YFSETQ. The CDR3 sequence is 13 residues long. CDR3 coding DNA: TGCGCCAGCAGAGGCCCCATGAACACTGAAGCTTTCTTT. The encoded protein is CASRGPMNTEAFF.

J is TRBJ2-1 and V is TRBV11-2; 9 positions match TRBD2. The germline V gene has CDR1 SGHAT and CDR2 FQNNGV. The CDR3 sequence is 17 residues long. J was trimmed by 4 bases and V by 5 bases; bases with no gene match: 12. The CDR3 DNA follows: TGTGCCAGCAGCGCCATCCTTGCTAGCGGGGCATACAATGAGCAGTTCTTC. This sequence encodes CASSAILASGAYNEQFF.

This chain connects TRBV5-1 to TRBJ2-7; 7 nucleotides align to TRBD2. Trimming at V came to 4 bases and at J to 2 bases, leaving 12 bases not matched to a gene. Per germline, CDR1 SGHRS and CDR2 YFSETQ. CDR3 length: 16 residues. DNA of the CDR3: TGCGCCAGCAGCCCAGCTTGGGGGGGAGGTACCTACGAGCAGTACTTC. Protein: CASSPAWGGGTYEQYF.

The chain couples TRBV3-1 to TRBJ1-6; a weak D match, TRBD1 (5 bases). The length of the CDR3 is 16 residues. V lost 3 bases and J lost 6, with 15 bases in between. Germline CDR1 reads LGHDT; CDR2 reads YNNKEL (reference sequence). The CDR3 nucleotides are TGTGCCAGCAGCCACGGGACGGCAAAAGCTAATTCACCCCTCCACTTT. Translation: CASSHGTAKANSPLHF.

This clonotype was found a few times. For the CDR3, the DNA is TGCAGTGCTAGTGCAGTAGCGGGAGGTGAGCAGTTCTTC. Its protein is CSASAVAGGEQFF. The chain combines TRBV20-1 with TRBJ2-1; 10 nucleotides agree with TRBD2. The CDR3 loop spans 13 amino acids. Germline V gene data show CDR1 as DFQATT and CDR2 as SNEGSKA (reference sequence). Trimming took 3 bases from V and 9 from J; bases not matched to a gene: 5.

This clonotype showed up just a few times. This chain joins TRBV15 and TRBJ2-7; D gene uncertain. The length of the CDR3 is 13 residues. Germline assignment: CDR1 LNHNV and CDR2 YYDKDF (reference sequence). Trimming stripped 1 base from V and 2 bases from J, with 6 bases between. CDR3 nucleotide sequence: TGTGCCACCAGCAGAGGACCGGCCTACGAGCAGTACTTC. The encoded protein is CATSRGPAYEQYF.

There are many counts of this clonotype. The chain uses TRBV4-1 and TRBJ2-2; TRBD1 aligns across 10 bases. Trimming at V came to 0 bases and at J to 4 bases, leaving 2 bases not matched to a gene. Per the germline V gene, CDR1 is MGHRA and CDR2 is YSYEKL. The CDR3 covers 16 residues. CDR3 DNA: TGCGCCAGCAGCCAAGAAGACAGGGGGCTCACCGGGGAGCTGTTTTTT. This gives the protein CASSQEDRGLTGELFF.

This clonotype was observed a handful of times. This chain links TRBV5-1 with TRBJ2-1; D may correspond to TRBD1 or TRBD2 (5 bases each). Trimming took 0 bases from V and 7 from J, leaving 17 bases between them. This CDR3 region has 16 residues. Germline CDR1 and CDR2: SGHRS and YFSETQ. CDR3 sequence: CASSLGPGLEGNEQFF. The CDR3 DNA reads TGCGCCAGCAGCTTGGGTCCCGGGCTCGAGGGGAATGAGCAGTTCTTC.

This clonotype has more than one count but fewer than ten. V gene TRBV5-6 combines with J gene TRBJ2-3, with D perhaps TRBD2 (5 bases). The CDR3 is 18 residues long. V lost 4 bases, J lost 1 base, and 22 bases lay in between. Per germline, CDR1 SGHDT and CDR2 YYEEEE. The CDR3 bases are TGTGCCAGCAGCCCCTTCTTCCGGAGCGGCACGGGCACAGATACGCAGTATTTT. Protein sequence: CASSPFFRSGTGTDTQYF.

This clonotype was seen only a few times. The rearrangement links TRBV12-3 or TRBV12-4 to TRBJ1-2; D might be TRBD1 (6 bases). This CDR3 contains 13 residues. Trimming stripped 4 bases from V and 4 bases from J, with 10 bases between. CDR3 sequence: CASSYRDIYGYTF. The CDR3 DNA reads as TGTGCCAGCAGTTACCGGGACATCTATGGCTACACCTTC.

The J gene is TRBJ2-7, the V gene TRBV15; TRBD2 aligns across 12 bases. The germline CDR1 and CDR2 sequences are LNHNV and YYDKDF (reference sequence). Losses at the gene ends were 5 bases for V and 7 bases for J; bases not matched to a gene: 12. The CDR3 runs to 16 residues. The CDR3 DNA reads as TGTGCCACCAGCTTCCCACGGCTAGCGGGAGGGTATGAGCAGTACTTC. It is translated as CATSFPRLAGGYEQYF. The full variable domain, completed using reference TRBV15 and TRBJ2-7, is DAMVIQNPRYQVTQFGKPVTLSCSQTLNHNVMYWYQQKSSQAPKLLFHYYDKDFNNEADTPDNFQSRRPNTSFCFLDIRSPGLGDTAMYLCATSFPRLAGGYEQYFGPGTRLTVT.

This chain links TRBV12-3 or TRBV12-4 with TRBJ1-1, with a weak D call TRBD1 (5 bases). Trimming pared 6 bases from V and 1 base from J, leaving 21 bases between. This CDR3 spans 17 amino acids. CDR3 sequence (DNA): TGTGCCAGCAGCAAGAGCGGGGGGAGCGGGGGGAACACTGAAGCTTTCTTT. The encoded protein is CASSKSGGSGGNTEAFF.

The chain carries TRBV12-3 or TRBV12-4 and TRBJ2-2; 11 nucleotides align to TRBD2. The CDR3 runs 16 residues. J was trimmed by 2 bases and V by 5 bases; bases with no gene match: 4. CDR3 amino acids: CASSTGTSGNTGELFF. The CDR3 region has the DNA TGTGCCAGCAGTACCGGGACTAGCGGCAACACCGGGGAGCTGTTTTTT.

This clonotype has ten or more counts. The CDR3 DNA follows: TGTGCCAGCAGTTTGGGGGGCCAACAGCCCCAGCATTTT. Translated: CASSLGGQQPQHF. The chain links TRBV12-3 or TRBV12-4 to TRBJ1-5; TRBD1 is a possible D gene (6 bases). The V end was cut by 3 bases, the J end by 7 bases, with 10 bases between. The CDR3 is made up of 13 amino acids.